This T cell receptor (beta chain) originates from a study of PD-1 blockade in mismatch repair-deficient tumors. Looking at the study overall: All were previously treated, progressing patients with about a dozen mismatch repair-deficient cancer types.

Worth noting for this clone: No antigen is known for it.

The assay was immunoSEQ multiplex PCR, and TCRdb's table has in-frame clones only and misses some. The data hold tens of thousands of clones, with 78% observed a single time. Mismatch repair deficiency was confirmed in all patients, by PCR or immunohistochemistry. TCRs were sequenced from a few patients responding to pembrolizumab. The germline V gene has CDR1 SGHTS and CDR2 YDEGEE. This CDR3 has 15 residues. With 0 bases clipped from V and 7 bases from J, the junction kept 6 bases outside the gene matches. Study conclusions and caveats: After pembrolizumab, tumor-resident clones rose rapidly, then generally contracted before radiologic responses.

This chain connects TRBV5-8 to TRBJ1-4; 7 nucleotides agree with TRBD1. The material was peripheral blood, obtained 2 weeks after starting pembrolizumab. The sequence was obtained from an adult with mismatch repair-deficient cancer. CDR3 region: CASSLGDRVVEKLFF. The CDR3 DNA follows: TGTGCCAGCAGCTTGGGCGACAGGGTAGTTGAAAAACTGTTTTTT.